This TCR beta chain was observed in a study of blood T cell repertoires in COVID-19. Study overall: Donors in the United States, Italy and Spain gave samples during acute or convalescent COVID-19. Sample material is recorded as cDNA or gDNA derived from T cells, B-cell-depleted T cells, or PBMCs.

Original analysis: Quantification of nucleated cells was approximated via reference gene primer amplification. Profiling relied on immunoSEQ multiplex PCR, and the TCRdb table lists in-frame clones only, not all of them. V, J and clone size are those of that table, while D and trimming were read from the DNA. The sample consists of about 59,000 clones, less than 85% of them appearing once. Germline CDR1 GTSNPN, CDR2 SVGIG (reference sequence). V was cut by 4 bases and J by 8 bases, with 21 bases left in between. The CDR3 contains 15 residues. V is TRBV30 and J is TRBJ2-1, with unresolved D. The source material was peripheral blood. The clonotype was recovered from a woman between 65 and 79 years old with acute or convalescent COVID-19. CDR3: CAWTPAESLADEQFF. CDR3 bases: TGTGCCTGGACCCCGGCAGAGAGCCTTGCGGATGAGCAGTTCTTC.